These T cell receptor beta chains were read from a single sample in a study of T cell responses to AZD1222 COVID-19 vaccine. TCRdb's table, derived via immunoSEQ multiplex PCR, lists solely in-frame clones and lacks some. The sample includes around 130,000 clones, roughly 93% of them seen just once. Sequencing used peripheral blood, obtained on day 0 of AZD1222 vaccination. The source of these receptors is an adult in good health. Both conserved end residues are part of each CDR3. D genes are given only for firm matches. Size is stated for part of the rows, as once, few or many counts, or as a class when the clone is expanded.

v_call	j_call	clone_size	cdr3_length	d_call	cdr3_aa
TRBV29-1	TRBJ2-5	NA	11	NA	CSVGQDKTQYF
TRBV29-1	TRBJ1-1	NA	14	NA	CSVIFRGERTEAFF
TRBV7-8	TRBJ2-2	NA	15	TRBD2	CASSHLAGGTGELFF
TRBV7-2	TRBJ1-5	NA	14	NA	CASAGGAFNQPQHF
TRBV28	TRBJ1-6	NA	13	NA	CASSPDGGSPLHF
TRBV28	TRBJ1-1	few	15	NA	CASSLLNRANTEAFF
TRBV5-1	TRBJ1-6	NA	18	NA	CASSSPGTTSSYNSPLHF
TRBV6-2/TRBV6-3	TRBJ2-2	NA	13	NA	CASSHHTGKELFF
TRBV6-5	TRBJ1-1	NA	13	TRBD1	CASSLGSDREAFF
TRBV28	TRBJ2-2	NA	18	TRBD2	CASSLLGLAGVGSGELFF
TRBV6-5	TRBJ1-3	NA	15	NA	CASSRVSGSGNTIYF
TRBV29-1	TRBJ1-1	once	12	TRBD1	CSVRDRAPEAFF
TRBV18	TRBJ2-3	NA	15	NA	CASSPRGGNTDTQYF
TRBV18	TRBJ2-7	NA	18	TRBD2	CASSPPVHGLAGVNEQYF
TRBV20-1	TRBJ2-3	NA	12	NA	CSASPGVDTQYF
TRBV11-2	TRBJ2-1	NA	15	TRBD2	CASSLVVTSESEQFF
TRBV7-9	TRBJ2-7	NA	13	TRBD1	CASSGTGFYEQYF
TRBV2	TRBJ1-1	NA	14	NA	CASSLGVSATEAFF
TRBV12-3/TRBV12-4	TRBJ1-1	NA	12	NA	CASSSDSTEAFF
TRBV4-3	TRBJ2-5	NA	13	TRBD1	CASSRDSQETQYF
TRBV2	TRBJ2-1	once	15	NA	CASSLEGFSYNEQFF
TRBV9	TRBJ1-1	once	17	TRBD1	CASSVVGTALMNTEAFF
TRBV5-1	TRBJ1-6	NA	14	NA	CASSFGTLNSPLHF
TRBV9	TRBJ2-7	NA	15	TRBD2	CASSVAAGWAYEQYF